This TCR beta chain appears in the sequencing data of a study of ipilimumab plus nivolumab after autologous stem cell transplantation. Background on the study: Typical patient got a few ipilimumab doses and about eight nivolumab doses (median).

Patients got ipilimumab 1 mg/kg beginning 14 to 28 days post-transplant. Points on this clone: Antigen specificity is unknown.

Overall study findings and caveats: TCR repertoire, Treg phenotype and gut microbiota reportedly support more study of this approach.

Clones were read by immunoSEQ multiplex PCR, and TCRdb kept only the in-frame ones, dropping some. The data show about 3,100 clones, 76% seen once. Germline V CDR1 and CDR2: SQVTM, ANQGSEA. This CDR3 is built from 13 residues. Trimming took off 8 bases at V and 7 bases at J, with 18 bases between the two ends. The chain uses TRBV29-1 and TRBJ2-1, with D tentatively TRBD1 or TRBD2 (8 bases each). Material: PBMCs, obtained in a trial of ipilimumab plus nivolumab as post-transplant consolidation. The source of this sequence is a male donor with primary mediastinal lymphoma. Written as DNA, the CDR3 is TGCAGCCATGACAGGGGCGGGGGGAATGAGCAGTTCTTC. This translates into CSHDRGGGNEQFF.